Within the sample, the clone carrying this T cell receptor beta chain is medium-sized. The antigen is unknown. CDR1 and CDR2 (germline): SGHVS, FQNEAQ. Trimming pared 0 bases from V and 4 bases from J, leaving 0 bases between. The CDR3 contains 12 residues. This entry comes from a study of tumor-infiltrating lymphocytes in localized non-small cell lung cancer. The wider study: Resected tumor was paired with non-adjacent uninvolved lung from the same patient.

Using immunoSEQ multiplex PCR, the repertoire was profiled, and TCRdb retains in-frame clones only, with some absent. The profile shows fewer than 20,000 clones, about 75% of them singletons. Whole-study results and caveats: Different pieces of the same tissue went to different assays, confounding technical variation with intratumor heterogeneity. TCR sequencing covered a subset of patients with enough tissue.

The chain recombines TRBV7-8 with TRBJ2-2; unclear D gene. Sequences were obtained from lung tumor tissue. This receptor was obtained from a human donor with non-small cell lung cancer. In DNA, the CDR3 is TGTGCCAGCAGCTTAGCCACCGGGGAGCTGTTTTTT. Residues: CASSLATGELFF.